One and the same sample provided the 18 T cell receptor beta chains below, sequenced in a study of T cells in Graves' hyperthyroidism and ophthalmopathy. TCR beta CDR3 region amplification was performed from RNA transcripts. First-round RT-PCR targeting the TCR CDR3 was performed with the HTBI primer set. TCRdb re-derived calls from the multiplex PCR reads in MiXCR, one entry per CDR3 protein. The table includes about 340,000 distinct CDR3 sequences, roughly a fifth detected once. The sequenced sample consisted of blood. The receptors originated from a woman aged 45-65 years with Graves' hyperthyroidism.

The CDR3 DNA reads TGTGCCAGCAGCCTGTCCTGGCGTGACAATGAGCAGTTCTTC. It encodes CASSLSWRDNEQFF. The chain joins TRBV7-6 to TRBJ2-1, with D uncertain. This CDR3 is 14 amino acids long. The V gene's germline CDR1 is SGHVS and CDR2 FNYEAQ. V was shortened by 5 bases and J by 5 bases, with 13 bases between the two germline ends. The full variable domain, in which reference TRBV7-6 and TRBJ2-1 provide the parts outside the CDR3, is GAGVSQSPRYKVTKRGQDVALRCDPISGHVSLYWYRQALGQGPEFLTYFNYEAQQDKSGLPNDRFSAERPEGSISTLTIQRTEQRDSAMYRCASSLSWRDNEQFFGPGTRLTVL.

This clonotype was detected a few times. At one of its ends the junction is not consistent with the germline gene, which may arise from a read error. The V gene is TRBV18, the J gene TRBJ1-4; D unresolved. Germline V gene lookup returns CDR1 KGHSH and CDR2 LQKENI. This CDR3 contains 15 residues. For the CDR3, the DNA is TGTGCCGGCTCATCGCCGGCAGCGCAAGGTGAAAAACTGTTTTTT. Protein sequence: CAGSSPAAQGEKLFF.

J is TRBJ2-1 and V is TRBV4-2, with D unclear. Germline CDR1 is LGHNA and CDR2 is YNFKEQ. V lost 2 bases and J lost 6, with 8 bases in between. The CDR3 sequence is 13 residues long. The chain's CDR3 is CASSQNIANEQFF. The CDR3 DNA follows: TGTGCCAGCAGCCAAAACATAGCCAATGAGCAGTTCTTC.

This clonotype was counted ten times or more. This chain uses TRBV3-1 with TRBJ1-5; TRBD1 might be the D (5 bases). Trimming shortened V by 1 base and J by 3 bases, and 7 bases separated the two germline ends. Germline V gene sequence: CDR1 LGHDT, CDR2 YNNKEL (reference sequence). This CDR3 comprises 14 residues. CDR3 DNA: TGTGCCAGCAGCCAAGCGGGGCACAATCAGCCCCAGCATTTT. As protein: CASSQAGHNQPQHF.

This clonotype was detected ten times or more. This chain connects TRBV6-5 to TRBJ2-3; D is undetermined. With 2 bases removed from V and 0 bases from J, the gap between germline ends came to 6 bases. CDR3 length: 14 amino acids. Germline V CDR1 and CDR2: MNHEY, SVGAGI. CDR3 sequence: CASSYVTSTDTQYF. CDR3 DNA sequence: TGTGCCAGCAGTTACGTTACTAGCACAGATACGCAGTATTTT.

V usage is TRBV20-1 and J usage is TRBJ2-5; D gene ambiguous. The germline gives CDR1 DFQATT, CDR2 SNEGSKA (reference sequence). The V end lost 3 bases, the J end lost 7 bases, and 12 bases lay between the germline ends. The CDR3 length is 12 residues. The CDR3 bases are TGCAGTGCTAGTTCCTCTCGGGCGACCCAGTACTTC. Its translation is CSASSSRATQYF.

The chain recombines TRBV2 with TRBJ2-1; 13 bases line up with TRBD2. The CDR3 contains 18 residues. The V and J ends lost 6 bases and 3 bases, in that order; junction bases with no gene match: 11. CDR1 and CDR2 (germline): SNHLY, FYNNEI. The CDR3 coding sequence is TGTGCCAGCAGCCCCGGACTAGCGGGGGCCCCGGGCTACAATGAGCAGTTCTTC. Its protein product is CASSPGLAGAPGYNEQFF.

This clonotype was picked up one time. J is TRBJ1-6 and V is TRBV5-1, with a tentative D call TRBD1 (6 bases). The germline V gene has CDR1 SGHRS and CDR2 YFSETQ. CDR3 length equals 14 residues. Trimming cost V 4 bases and J 7 bases, with 12 bases left between them. This CDR3 is CASSPSGTNSPLHF. The CDR3 DNA follows: TGCGCCAGCAGCCCATCCGGGACAAATTCACCCCTCCACTTT.

This chain joins TRBV5-1 and TRBJ2-7, with D perhaps matching TRBD2 (6 bases). V was shortened by 0 bases and J by 2 bases, with 21 bases between the two germline ends. Germline lookup yields CDR1 SGHRS and CDR2 YFSETQ. This CDR3 is 18 amino acids long. In nucleotides, the CDR3 is TGCGCCAGCAGCTTGGACGCGGACTACAGAACACCTACCTACGAGCAGTACTTC. This translates into CASSLDADYRTPTYEQYF.

This clonotype was counted at least ten times. The V and J genes are TRBV28 and TRBJ1-6, with TRBD1 matching 9 bases. V lost 6 bases, J lost 10 bases, and 16 bases stayed unmatched. This CDR3 region has 17 residues. Germline V lookup: CDR1 MDHEN, CDR2 SYDVKM. Here the CDR3 reads CASRPKRSGTGSSPLHF. The CDR3 nucleotides are TGTGCCAGCAGACCTAAACGATCCGGGACAGGGAGCTCACCCCTCCACTTT.

The chain joins TRBV12-3 or TRBV12-4 to TRBJ1-1; 8 bases are shared with TRBD1. Trimming at V came to 4 bases and at J to 10 bases, leaving 11 bases not matched to a gene. This CDR3 has 14 residues. CDR3 loop: CASSSPRQGRGAFF. DNA for the CDR3: TGTGCCAGCAGTTCCCCGAGACAGGGGAGGGGAGCTTTCTTT.

The J gene is TRBJ1-3, the V gene TRBV7-9; perhaps TRBD1 as D (5 bases). Germline lookup yields CDR1 SEHNR and CDR2 FQNEAQ (reference sequence). This CDR3 has 15 amino acids. V was cut by 8 bases and J by 6 bases, with 20 bases left in between. The CDR3 DNA reads as TGTGCCAGCTCCCGAGCCGGGACGAGGGAAAACACCATATATTTT. Its protein product is CASSRAGTRENTIYF.

This clonotype came up a few times. J is TRBJ1-2 and V is TRBV4-2, with D unclear. Looked up from germline, CDR1 is LGHNA and CDR2 is YNFKEQ. The V and J ends lost 0 bases and 0 bases respectively, with 11 bases between them. The CDR3 is made up of 16 amino acids. The CDR3 bases are TGTGCCAGCAGCCAAGATCTCCGGGTCCCTAACTATGGCTACACCTTC. This encodes CASSQDLRVPNYGYTF.

The chain joins TRBV20-1 to TRBJ2-7, with D uncertain. V lost 7 bases to trimming and J lost 3 bases, with 13 bases between them. There are 12 residues in the CDR3. Germline V CDR1 and CDR2: DFQATT, SNEGSKA (reference sequence). CDR3 residues: CSGGNVLYEQYF. CDR3 sequence (DNA): TGCAGTGGGGGTAATGTCCTCTACGAGCAGTACTTC.

In its sample, this clonotype was seen many times. This rearrangement joins TRBV7-2 to TRBJ2-3, with D unresolved. The V end lost 5 bases, the J end lost 2 bases, and 11 bases lay between the germline ends. CDR1 and CDR2 (germline): SGHTA, FQGNSA. The CDR3 totals 14 residues. The CDR3 is CASSPRPFTDTQYF. CDR3 nucleotides: TGTGCCAGCAGCCCGAGACCGTTCACAGATACGCAGTATTTT. The whole variable domain, filled in from reference TRBV7-2 and TRBJ2-3, reads GAGVSQSPSNKVTEKGKDVELRCDPISGHTALYWYRQSLGQGLEFLIYFQGNSAPDKSGLPSDRFSAERTGGSVSTLTIQRTQQEDSAVYLCASSPRPFTDTQYFGPGTRLTVL.

This clonotype showed up just a few times. In nucleotides, the CDR3 is TGCGCCAGCAGCTTGGTTGGGTCTACAACTAATGAAAAACTGTTTTTT. Protein sequence: CASSLVGSTTNEKLFF. The rearrangement links TRBV5-1 to TRBJ1-4, with unresolved D. Germline CDR1 and CDR2: SGHRS and YFSETQ. The V and J ends lost 0 bases and 0 bases respectively, with 9 bases between them. This CDR3 has 16 amino acids. The full variable domain, in which reference TRBV5-1 and TRBJ1-4 provide the parts outside the CDR3, is KAGVTQTPRYLIKTRGQQVTLSCSPISGHRSVSWYQQTPGQGLQFLFEYFSETQRNKGNFPGRFSGRQFSNSRSEMNVSTLELGDSALYLCASSLVGSTTNEKLFFGSGTQLSVL.

This clonotype was seen a handful of times. This sequence joins TRBV28 and TRBJ2-4; D uncertain. The CDR3 runs 11 residues. Germline V gene data show CDR1 as MDHEN and CDR2 as SYDVKM. V was trimmed by 7 bases and J by 6 bases, leaving 7 bases between them. CDR3 loop: CASIRRNIQYF. DNA of the CDR3: TGTGCCAGCATCAGGAGAAACATTCAGTACTTC.

The genes are TRBV20-1 and TRBJ1-2; D gene uncertain. Trimming cost V 2 bases and J 8 bases, with 18 bases left between them. The CDR3 runs to 14 residues. Germline V lookup: CDR1 DFQATT, CDR2 SNEGSKA (reference sequence). CDR3 in amino acids: CSARPTMPRTGYTF. CDR3 DNA sequence: TGCAGTGCTAGACCTACGATGCCACGGACGGGCTACACCTTC.